This TCR beta chain was identified in a study of graft-versus-host responses after intestinal transplantation. Study-wide context: All recipients were transplanted with multivisceral, liver-intestinal, or isolated intestinal grafts. After anti-thymocyte globulin induction, recipients took tacrolimus and steroids for two to three years.

Concerning this clone itself: Its antigen is undetermined.

Profiling relied on immunoSEQ multiplex PCR, and the TCRdb table lists in-frame clones only, not all of them. The table includes approximately 94,000 clones, over 75% detected once. Findings of the study overall: Recipient-marrow GvH clones were detected, some having first appeared in ileum or blood.

Germline CDR1 GTSNPN, CDR2 SVGIG (reference sequence). V was clipped by 0 bases and J by 0 bases, with 6 bases between them. This CDR3 comprises 14 residues. The clonotype originates from a human donor who was the organ donor for an intestinal transplant. The rearrangement links TRBV30 to TRBJ2-1, with D unresolved. The sequenced sample was unstimulated CD4+ T cells sorted from spleen or lymph node cells, obtained before transplant. As DNA, the CDR3 is TGTGCCTGGAGTGTACGGCACTCCTACAATGAGCAGTTCTTC. It yields the protein CAWSVRHSYNEQFF.